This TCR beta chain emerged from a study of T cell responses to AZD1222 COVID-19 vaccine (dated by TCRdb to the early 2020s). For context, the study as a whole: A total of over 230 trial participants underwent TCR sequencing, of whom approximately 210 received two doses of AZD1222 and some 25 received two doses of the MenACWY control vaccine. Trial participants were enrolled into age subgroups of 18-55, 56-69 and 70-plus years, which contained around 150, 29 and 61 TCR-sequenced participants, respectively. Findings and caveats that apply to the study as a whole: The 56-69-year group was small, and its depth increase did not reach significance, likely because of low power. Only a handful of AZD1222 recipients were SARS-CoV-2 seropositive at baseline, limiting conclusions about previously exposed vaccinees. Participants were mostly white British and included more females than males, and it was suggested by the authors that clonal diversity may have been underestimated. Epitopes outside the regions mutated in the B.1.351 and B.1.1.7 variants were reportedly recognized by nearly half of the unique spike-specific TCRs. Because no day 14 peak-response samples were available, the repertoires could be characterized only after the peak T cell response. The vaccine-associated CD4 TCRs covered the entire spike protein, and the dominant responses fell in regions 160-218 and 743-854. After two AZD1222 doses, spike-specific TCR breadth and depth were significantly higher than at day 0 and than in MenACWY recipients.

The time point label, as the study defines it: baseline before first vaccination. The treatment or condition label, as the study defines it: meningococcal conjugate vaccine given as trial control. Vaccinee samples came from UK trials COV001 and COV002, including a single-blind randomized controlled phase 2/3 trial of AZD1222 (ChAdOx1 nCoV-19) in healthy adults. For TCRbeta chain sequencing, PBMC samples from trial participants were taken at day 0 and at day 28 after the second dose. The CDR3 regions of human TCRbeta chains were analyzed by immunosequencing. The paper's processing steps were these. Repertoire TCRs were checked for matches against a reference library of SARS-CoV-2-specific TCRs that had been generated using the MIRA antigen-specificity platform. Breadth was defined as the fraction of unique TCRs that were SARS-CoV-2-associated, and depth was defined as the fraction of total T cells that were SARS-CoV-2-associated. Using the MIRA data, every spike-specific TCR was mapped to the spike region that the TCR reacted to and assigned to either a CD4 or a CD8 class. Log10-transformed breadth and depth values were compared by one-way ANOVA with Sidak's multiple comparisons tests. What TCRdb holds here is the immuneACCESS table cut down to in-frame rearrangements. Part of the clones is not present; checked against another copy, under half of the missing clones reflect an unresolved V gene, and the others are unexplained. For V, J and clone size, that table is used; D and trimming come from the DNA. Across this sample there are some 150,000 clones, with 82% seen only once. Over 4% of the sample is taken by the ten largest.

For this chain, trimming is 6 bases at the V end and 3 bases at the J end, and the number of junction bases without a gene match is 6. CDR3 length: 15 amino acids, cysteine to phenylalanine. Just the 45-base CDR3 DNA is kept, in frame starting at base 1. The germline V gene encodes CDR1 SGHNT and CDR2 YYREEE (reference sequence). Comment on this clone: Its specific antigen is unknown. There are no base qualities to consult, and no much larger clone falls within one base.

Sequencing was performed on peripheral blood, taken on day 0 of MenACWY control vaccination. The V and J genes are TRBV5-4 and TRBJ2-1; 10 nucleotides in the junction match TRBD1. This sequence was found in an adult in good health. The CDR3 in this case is CASTWRTGGYNEQFF. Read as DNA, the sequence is TGTGCCAGCACCTGGAGGACAGGGGGCTACAATGAGCAGTTCTTC.